Sequencing of this TCR beta chain was carried out in a study of OX40 agonist ivuxolimab in advanced cancers. On the study more broadly: It was ivuxolimab, an agonistic anti-OX40 (CD134) antibody, that patients were treated with. Earlier treatment with anti-PD-1, anti-PD-L1 or anti-CTLA-4 was permitted, and around 43% had received some.

Study results and limitations: CD4+ T cells averaged fewer expanded clones than CD8+ T cells. Normalized expansion of T-cell clones was also low for some nonresponders.

The V end lost 10 bases, the J end lost 4 bases, and 19 bases lay between the germline ends. Germline V gene data show CDR1 as LNHDA and CDR2 as SQIVND (reference sequence). CDR3 length: 14 amino acids. The assay was immunoSEQ multiplex PCR, and TCRdb's table has in-frame clones only and misses some. The sample has around 67,000 clones; 80% to 85% are singletons. A remark on this clone: Its target is not known.

Sample: CD4+ or CD8+ T cells sorted from blood, taken in a trial of the OX40 agonist ivuxolimab. The receptor was isolated from an adult with an advanced solid tumor such as melanoma, head and neck, liver or kidney cancer. This rearrangement joins TRBV19 to TRBJ1-1, with D tentatively TRBD1 (6 bases). The CDR3 nucleotides read TGTGCCACCCGACGGGACACCTTGGGCACTGAAGCTTTCTTT. It is translated as CATRRDTLGTEAFF.